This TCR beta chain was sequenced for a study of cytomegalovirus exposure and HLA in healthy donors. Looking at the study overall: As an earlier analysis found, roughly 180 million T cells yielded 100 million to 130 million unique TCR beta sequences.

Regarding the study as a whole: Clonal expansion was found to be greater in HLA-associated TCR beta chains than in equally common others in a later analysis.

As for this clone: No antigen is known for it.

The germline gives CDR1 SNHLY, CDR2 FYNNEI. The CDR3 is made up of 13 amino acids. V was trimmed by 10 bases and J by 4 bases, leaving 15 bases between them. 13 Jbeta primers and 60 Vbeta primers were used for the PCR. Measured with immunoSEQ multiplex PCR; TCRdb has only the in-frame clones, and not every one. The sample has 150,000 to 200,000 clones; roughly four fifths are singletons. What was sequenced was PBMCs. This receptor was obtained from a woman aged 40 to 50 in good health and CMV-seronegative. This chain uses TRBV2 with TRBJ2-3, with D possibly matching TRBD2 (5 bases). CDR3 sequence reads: CAKTRRHSDTQYF. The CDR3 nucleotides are TGTGCCAAGACGAGGAGGCACTCAGATACGCAGTATTTT.